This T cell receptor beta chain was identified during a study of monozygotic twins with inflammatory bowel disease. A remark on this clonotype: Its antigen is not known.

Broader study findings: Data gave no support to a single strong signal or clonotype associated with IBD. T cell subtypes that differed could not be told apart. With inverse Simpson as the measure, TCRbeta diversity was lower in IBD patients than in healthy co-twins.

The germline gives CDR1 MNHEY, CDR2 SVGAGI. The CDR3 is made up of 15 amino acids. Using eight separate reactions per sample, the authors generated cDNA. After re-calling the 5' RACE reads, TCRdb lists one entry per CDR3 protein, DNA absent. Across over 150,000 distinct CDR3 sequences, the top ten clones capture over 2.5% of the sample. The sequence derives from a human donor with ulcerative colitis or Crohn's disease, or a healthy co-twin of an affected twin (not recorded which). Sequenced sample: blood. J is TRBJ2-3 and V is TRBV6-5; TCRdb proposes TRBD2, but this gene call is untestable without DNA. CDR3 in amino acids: CASSYLEGQVDTQYF.